This TCR beta chain came from a study of tumor-infiltrating lymphocytes in primary liver carcinoma (dated by TCRdb to about 2017). About the investigation overall: Of the five patients (three men and two women, aged 30 to 69 years), four had hepatocellular carcinoma and one had combined HCC and intrahepatic cholangiocarcinoma. Each sample produced about 3.5 to 7.13 million productive TCRbeta reads, and read depth showed no significant difference between tissue types. For each liver tumor, the study sampled five regions along with adjacent normal tissue and blood, and applied TCRbeta repertoire sequencing, expression microarrays and whole-exome sequencing. Reproducibility between technical replicate repertoires was high, with correlation coefficients above 0.95 and mean shared-clone rates approximately 0.88. A total of roughly 35 specimens from 5 patients underwent TCRbeta repertoire sequencing, comprising about 25 tumor regions, 5 adjacent noncancerous liver tissues and 5 peripheral blood samples. The five patients had tumors of stage T1-T3 N0M0, with maximum diameters ranging from roughly 4.2 to 11 cm. Results the study describes overall, beyond this receptor: Because the samples were bulk and unsorted, CD4+ and CD8+ T cell repertoires could not be compared. The top 250 clones made up a significantly larger repertoire fraction in tumors than in blood (p = 0.039). Because only the TCR beta chain was sequenced and unpaired alpha chains were not captured, true repertoire diversity is likely underestimated. Only four or five patients were included in the study, and the authors note that the findings should be validated in a larger study. Consistent with antigen-driven expansion, pairs of tumor regions showed higher repertoire overlap (mean around 36%) than either tumor-adjacent pairs (approximately 17%) or tumor-blood pairs (roughly 14%).

This clonotype was recorded only once. Which antigen it targets is not known. No base quality information exists; no much larger clone differs at one position. One read represents weak support. From its cysteine to its phenylalanine, the CDR3 spans 12 amino acids. Only the CDR3 part of the read is kept: 36 bases, read in frame from the first base. CDR1 SQVTM and CDR2 ANQGSEA are derived from the germline V gene. Trimming takes 7 bases from V and 5 bases from J, and the germline ends sit 12 bases apart. A constant-region primer and ProtoScript II reverse transcriptase were used to reverse-transcribe TCRbeta-specific cDNA from approximately 450 ng total RNA. TCRbeta libraries were built with three nested multiplex PCR rounds, a slightly modified ARM-PCR procedure. Each of the first two PCR rounds ran for about 10 cycles and used multiplex TRBV1-TRBV30 forward primers together with a Cbeta reverse primer. Sample barcodes and Illumina adapters were attached in a final 25-cycle PCR using Deep VentR polymerase. Before sequencing, amplicons of 200-500 bp were gel-purified using a QIAquick gel extraction kit. An Illumina HiSeq 2500 was used to sequence the TCRbeta amplicons with 250-bp paired-end reads. Regarding the original processing steps: Reads were quality-trimmed with Trimmomatic v0.33, and paired reads were merged with FLASH v1.2.11 to recover full CDR3 sequences. MiGEC v1.2.1b assigned V, D and J germline segments to the rearranged TCRbeta sequences. VDJtools v1.0.0 computed clonotype statistics and Shannon-Wiener diversity indices. To cut down on sampling bias, every analysis after diversity analysis relied on just the 250 most abundant clonotypes from each sample. The public reads were reprocessed in TCRdb via fastp at Q25 and MiXCR, keeping in-frame beta chains. Each CDR3 protein gets just one entry, which takes the most common genes and DNA from the rows behind it. What appears here as the V and J calls and clone size reflects TCRdb's work, not the paper's. In all, the sample holds about 120,000 distinct CDR3 sequences, and around 70% of those were seen once. The ten largest make up 8.1% of the sample.

Total RNA and DNA were co-extracted without cell sorting from around 20-30 mg of bulk tissue using the AllPrep DNA/RNA mini kit. About five patients with histopathologically diagnosed primary liver carcinoma underwent surgical resection in China between November 2015 and 2016. Patients had chronic HBV infection and were treatment-naive at sampling. Fresh tumor and adjacent tissue pieces were bisected, with one half stored in RNAlater at -80 degrees C and the other half sent for histology. This sequence uses TRBV29-1 and TRBJ2-1; TRBD2 is possibly the D segment (5 matching bases). This receptor was identified in a woman in her fifties or sixties with primary liver carcinoma and hepatitis B virus infection. Specimen: tumor-adjacent normal liver tissue. The CDR3 region: CSARGFNNEQFF. The DNA reads TGCAGCGCTCGGGGTTTCAACAATGAGCAGTTCTTC.